The rows below give T cell receptor beta chains drawn from one sample of a study of blood T cells in healthy people across ages. Using its own MiXCR run on the 5' RACE reads, TCRdb lists one record per CDR3 protein. Here the sample spans 500,000 to 550,000 distinct CDR3 sequences, 20% to 30% being singletons. A further study also used this sample, focusing on T cells of mothers and their children.

Sequencing input: blood. The receptors were gathered from a boy aged 10-17 years in good health. The conserved cysteine and the conserved F or W are not part of the CDR3 here. D genes are given only for firm matches.

TRBJ2-5 | TRBD2 | TRBV3-1 | ASSGLAGIRGETQY
TRBJ2-7 | - | TRBV24-1 | ATSDTGPGRYEQY
TRBJ2-5 | - | TRBV12-3/TRBV12-4 | ASSPGTQGRETQY
TRBJ2-7 | - | TRBV29-1 | SVSPTGSGEQY
- | TRBD2 | TRBV7-9 | ASSLSPGLAGEDEQF
TRBJ2-1 | - | TRBV7-8 | ASSLVAFHNEQF
TRBJ1-2 | - | TRBV6-6 | ASRGGGYGYT
TRBJ2-1 | - | TRBV28 | ASSSTLTDEQF
TRBJ1-4 | - | TRBV20-1 | SASEGGANEKLF
TRBJ2-1 | - | TRBV28 | ASSLPTGGAF
TRBJ1-3 | TRBD1 | TRBV3-1 | ASSHSGTGAGNTIY
TRBJ2-3 | - | TRBV7-9 | ASSYVTSTDTQY
TRBJ1-2 | - | TRBV20-1 | SAQSGTPAGYT
TRBJ2-3 | TRBD2 | TRBV7-9 | ASSLPAGATDTQY
- | - | TRBV10-3 | AIRASGRTYEQY
TRBJ2-3 | TRBD1 | TRBV7-9 | ASSSRQGTDTQY
TRBJ1-5 | - | TRBV7-2 | ASSGQQGLGQPQH
TRBJ2-1 | - | TRBV12-3/TRBV12-4 | VSSAAASLSYNEQF
TRBJ2-6 | - | TRBV5-5 | TSSSQTNVLT
TRBJ2-7 | - | TRBV4-2 | ASSQDSESDEQY
TRBJ2-1 | TRBD2 | TRBV5-1 | ASSYRTSGGYNEQF
TRBJ2-5 | - | TRBV12-3/TRBV12-4 | ASSLDSAEETQY
- | - | TRBV6-2/TRBV6-3 | ASRTDPGRTYEQY
TRBJ1-2 | TRBD1 | TRBV29-1 | SVDLQGTGYT
TRBJ2-3 | - | TRBV12-3/TRBV12-4 | ASRPPLLDHTDTQY
TRBJ2-1 | - | TRBV28 | ASRSTGMDEQF
TRBJ2-1 | - | TRBV28 | ASSSGPINEQF
TRBJ1-1 | - | TRBV29-1 | SALSGVRTEAF
TRBJ1-5 | - | TRBV4-1 | ASSQVRGDQPQH
TRBJ2-5 | - | TRBV21-1 | ASSPKQDPSEETQY
- | TRBD1 | TRBV27 | ASSLSGQAPYEQY
TRBJ2-1 | TRBD2 | TRBV11-1 | ASSLARGSNEQF
TRBJ1-2 | TRBD1 | TRBV20-1 | SATTGGRGYT
TRBJ2-1 | - | TRBV6-5 | ASSLEETGWYNEQF
TRBJ1-1 | - | TRBV4-1 | ASSQGQGRGDTEAF
- | - | TRBV20-1 | SANLREQY
TRBJ2-7 | TRBD2 | TRBV7-2 | ASSRLAGSYEQY
- | - | TRBV27 | ASTNRVGGGGNEQF
TRBJ1-5 | - | TRBV7-2 | ASSLDGLGNQPQH
TRBJ1-2 | - | TRBV12-3/TRBV12-4 | ASSFGYSYT
TRBJ2-1 | - | TRBV15 | ATSRNMDRVSYNEQF
TRBJ2-5 | TRBD1 | TRBV7-7 | ASSFPLTGGGQETQY
TRBJ1-4 | - | TRBV7-2 | ASSSDRVNEKLF